The rows below give T cell receptor beta chains drawn from one sample of a study of CD8 T cells in Susac syndrome. One entry per CDR3 protein results from TCRdb running MiXCR on the immunoSEQ multiplex PCR reads. The table records roughly 120,000 distinct CDR3 sequences, roughly 94% of them present only once. Sequenced sample: CD4+ T cells from PBMCs. These receptor sequences come from a human donor with multiple sclerosis. Each CDR3 is given with its conserved first and last residue. D genes are given only for firm matches. Rows may omit the clone size; those that give it use once, few, many or a size class.

TGTGCCAGCAGCTTCCGGGACAGGGCCCACGAGCAGTACTTC,CASSFRDRAHEQYF,TRBD1,TRBV7-2,NA,TRBJ2-7
TGTGCCAGCAGTTGGGAAGAGATCGAGTTCTTC,CASSWEEIEFF,NA,TRBV6-5,once,TRBJ2-1
TGTGCCAGCAGCCAAGATAAAGGCAGTTGGGGCTACACCTTC,CASSQDKGSWGYTF,NA,TRBV3-1,NA,TRBJ1-2
TGTGCCAGCAGCCTCAGGGTTGCGAACACCGGGGAGCTGTTTTTT,CASSLRVANTGELFF,NA,TRBV27,NA,TRBJ2-2
TGCAGCGTTCCGAGTGGTGAGACCCAGTACTTC,CSVPSGETQYF,NA,TRBV29-1,NA,TRBJ2-5
TGTGCCAGCAGCGCAGCCTCCGAGCAGTACTTC,CASSAASEQYF,NA,TRBV7-9,NA,TRBJ2-7
TGCAGTGTTTTTTCTCGGGGGCTAGCCAAAAACATTCAGTACTTC,CSVFSRGLAKNIQYF,NA,TRBV20-1,NA,TRBJ2-4
TGTGCCAGCAGTACAGGGGCCTCACCCCTCCACTTT,CASSTGASPLHF,TRBD1,TRBV6-1,NA,TRBJ1-6
TGTGCCAGCAGCTCCGACGTCGGGGGCTATGGCTACACCTTC,CASSSDVGGYGYTF,NA,TRBV7-2,NA,TRBJ1-2
TGTGCCAGCAGCTTAGAGCGGAACTACGAGCAGTACTTC,CASSLERNYEQYF,NA,TRBV5-4,NA,TRBJ2-7
TGCGCCAGCAGTACACTAGCGGGAGGTACCTACAATGAGCAGTTCTTC,CASSTLAGGTYNEQFF,TRBD2,TRBV5-1,NA,TRBJ2-1
TGTGCCAGCAGCCGACAGGGTTTTTACGAGCAGTACTTC,CASSRQGFYEQYF,TRBD1,TRBV3-1,once,TRBJ2-7
TGTGCCAGCACAACCGCGGGACGGAAGAACACTGAAGCTTTCTTT,CASTTAGRKNTEAFF,NA,TRBV12-3/TRBV12-4,NA,TRBJ1-1
TGCAGTGCTAGAGTAGGCGGGACTACAAAAGAGACCCAGTACTTC,CSARVGGTTKETQYF,TRBD2,TRBV20-1,NA,TRBJ2-5
TGTGCCAGCAGCTTCACAGGACAGGATTCTGGAAACACCATATATTTT,CASSFTGQDSGNTIYF,TRBD1,TRBV7-9,NA,TRBJ1-3
TGTGCCAGTAGTTTCGGCCGGGCACGGACTCTCTACGAGCAGTACTTC,CASSFGRARTLYEQYF,NA,TRBV19,NA,TRBJ2-7
TGCGCCAGCAGCTGGGACATTAATCAGCCCCAGCATTTT,CASSWDINQPQHF,NA,TRBV5-1,NA,TRBJ1-5
TGTGCCCTGGGGACTAGCGGAACTGTAGATACGCAGTATTTT,CALGTSGTVDTQYF,TRBD2,TRBV30,NA,TRBJ2-3
TGTGCCTGGAGTGTATGGCCCAGGGGGAACACTGAAGCTTTCTTT,CAWSVWPRGNTEAFF,NA,TRBV30,once,TRBJ1-1
TGTGCTAGTGGTTTGGTAGTTTGGCGGGGGCCCCAAGAGACCCAGTACTTC,CASGLVVWRGPQETQYF,NA,TRBV12-5,NA,TRBJ2-5
TGTGCCTGGGATGCGGGGGGCGAGCAGTACTTC,CAWDAGGEQYF,TRBD2,TRBV30,NA,TRBJ2-7
TGCGCCAGCAGCCAAGAAGTAGGACAGGGGAATAATTCACCCCTCCACTTT,CASSQEVGQGNNSPLHF,TRBD1,TRBV4-3,NA,TRBJ1-6
TGTGCCAGCAGTGGACCTACGGGACACCTCATTACCCTGCAGTACTTC,CASSGPTGHLITLQYF,NA,TRBV25-1,NA,TRBJ2-7
TGCGCCAGCAGCTCCGCTCCGGGACATCAAGAGACCCAGTACTTC,CASSSAPGHQETQYF,NA,TRBV5-1,NA,TRBJ2-5
TGTGCCAGCAGCGCAGCGAGAAGTATCAACTATGGCTACACCTTC,CASSAARSINYGYTF,NA,TRBV2,NA,TRBJ1-2
TGTGCCTCACGGGGGATGTATGGCTACACCTTC,CASRGMYGYTF,NA,TRBV12-3/TRBV12-4,NA,TRBJ1-2
TGCAGCGTTGTTAGCGGGAGCCAACGGGGGGAGCAGTTCTTC,CSVVSGSQRGEQFF,TRBD2,TRBV29-1,NA,TRBJ2-1
TGTGCCAGCAGTCGTAGGGGGGAGGTTCAAGAGACCCAGTACTTC,CASSRRGEVQETQYF,NA,TRBV9,NA,TRBJ2-5
TGCGCCAGCAGCCAACAAATCTTGGACAGGTCTAACTATGGCTACACCTTC,CASSQQILDRSNYGYTF,TRBD1,TRBV4-1,NA,TRBJ1-2
TGTGCCGGCACAGGGAGAGGGGACTATGGCTACACCTTC,CAGTGRGDYGYTF,NA,TRBV30,NA,TRBJ1-2
TGTGCCAGCAGCTTCTACGCCCCGGCCTACAATGAGCAGTTCTTC,CASSFYAPAYNEQFF,NA,TRBV5-6,NA,TRBJ2-1
TGTGCCAGCAGCCCGCAAGCTAGCGGGGGGGCCGTTGAGCAGTTCTTC,CASSPQASGGAVEQFF,TRBD2,TRBV7-2,NA,TRBJ2-1
TGCAGTGCTAGAAGGCTCACCGCCTACAATGAGCAGTTCTTC,CSARRLTAYNEQFF,NA,TRBV20-1,NA,TRBJ2-1
TGTGCCAGCAGAAGGACAGCACTCGGGGAGCTGTTTTTT,CASRRTALGELFF,NA,TRBV12-3/TRBV12-4,NA,TRBJ2-2
TGTGCCTGGAGCCTCACAATGCAGGGAAAGGGCTACACCTTC,CAWSLTMQGKGYTF,NA,TRBV30,NA,TRBJ1-2
TGCAGTGCTCCTTCTCGGACCGGCGTTTCCTACGAGCAGTACTTC,CSAPSRTGVSYEQYF,NA,TRBV20-1,NA,TRBJ2-7
TGTGCCAGCAGTTACTCGTTTCCGGGGATCGGTGAAAAACTGTTTTTT,CASSYSFPGIGEKLFF,NA,TRBV6-5,NA,TRBJ1-4
TGTGCCAGCAGCTTCACAGTCTCCTACGAGCAGTACTTC,CASSFTVSYEQYF,NA,TRBV7-2,NA,TRBJ2-7
TGTGCCAGCCTGGGGGGGAATCAGCCCCAGCATTTT,CASLGGNQPQHF,NA,TRBV12-3/TRBV12-4,NA,TRBJ1-5
TGCAGCACTACCCCGACAGTAGGGGTGGGCGGGGAGCTGTTTTTT,CSTTPTVGVGGELFF,NA,TRBV29-1,once,TRBJ2-2
TGTGCCAGCAGCCCCTGGACCAGGATAATGGAGACCCAGTACTTC,CASSPWTRIMETQYF,NA,TRBV3-1,NA,TRBJ2-5
TGTGCCAGCAGTTGGGGAGGAGAGACCCAGTACTTC,CASSWGGETQYF,NA,TRBV12-3/TRBV12-4,NA,TRBJ2-5
TGTGCCACACAGACCCTCCGGACTAGCGGGAGTTATGATGAGCAGTTCTTC,CATQTLRTSGSYDEQFF,TRBD2,TRBV6-1,NA,TRBJ2-1
TGTGCCACCAGCGTCGGGCAGGGGTTCACTGAAGCTTTCTTT,CATSVGQGFTEAFF,NA,TRBV15,NA,TRBJ1-1
TGTGCCAGCAGCTTGGCCGGGACAGTTGACAATGAGCAGTTCTTC,CASSLAGTVDNEQFF,TRBD1,TRBV5-6,once,TRBJ2-1
TGTGCCAGCAGCTTGTTACCTGAGGATGAGCAGTTCTTC,CASSLLPEDEQFF,NA,TRBV5-6,NA,TRBJ2-1
TGTGCCAGCAGGGACAGGGGTCATCAGCCCCAGCATTTT,CASRDRGHQPQHF,TRBD1,TRBV6-2/TRBV6-3,NA,TRBJ1-5
TGTGCCAGCAGTGAGTATCGGAACACTGAAGCTTTCTTT,CASSEYRNTEAFF,NA,TRBV25-1,NA,TRBJ1-1
TGTGCCAGCAGCCAAGGGGCAGCCTCTGGAAACACCATATATTTT,CASSQGAASGNTIYF,NA,TRBV4-2,NA,TRBJ1-3
TGTGCCAGCAGTCTCACATTTGGCTACACCTTC,CASSLTFGYTF,NA,TRBV28,NA,TRBJ1-2
TGTGCCAGCAGTCGGGACAGGGCTTCCTATAATTCACCCCTCCACTTT,CASSRDRASYNSPLHF,TRBD1,TRBV28,NA,TRBJ1-6